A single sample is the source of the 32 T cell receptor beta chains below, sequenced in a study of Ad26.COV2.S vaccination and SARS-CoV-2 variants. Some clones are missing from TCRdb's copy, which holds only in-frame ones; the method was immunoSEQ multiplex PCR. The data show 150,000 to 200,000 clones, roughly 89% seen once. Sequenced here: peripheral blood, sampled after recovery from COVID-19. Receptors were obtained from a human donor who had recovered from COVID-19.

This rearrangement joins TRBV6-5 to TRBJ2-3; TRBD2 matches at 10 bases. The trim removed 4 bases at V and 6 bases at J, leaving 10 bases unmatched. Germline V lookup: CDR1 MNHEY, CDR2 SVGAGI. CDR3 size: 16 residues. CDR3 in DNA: TGTGCCAGCAGTTCCCCCCCTAGCGGGGGAAGGGATACGCAGTATTTT. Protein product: CASSSPPSGGRDTQYF.

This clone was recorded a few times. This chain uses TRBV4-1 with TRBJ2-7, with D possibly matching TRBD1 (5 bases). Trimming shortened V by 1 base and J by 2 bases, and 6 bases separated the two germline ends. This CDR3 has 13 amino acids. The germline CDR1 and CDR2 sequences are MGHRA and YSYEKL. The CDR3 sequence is CASSQAGTYEQYF. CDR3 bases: TGCGCCAGCAGCCAAGCAGGGACCTACGAGCAGTACTTC.

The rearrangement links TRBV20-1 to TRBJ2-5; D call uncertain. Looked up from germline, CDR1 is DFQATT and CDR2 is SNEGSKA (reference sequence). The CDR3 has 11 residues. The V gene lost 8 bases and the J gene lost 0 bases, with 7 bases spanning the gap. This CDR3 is CSSGNQETQYF. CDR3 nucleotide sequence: TGCAGTTCAGGCAACCAAGAGACCCAGTACTTC.

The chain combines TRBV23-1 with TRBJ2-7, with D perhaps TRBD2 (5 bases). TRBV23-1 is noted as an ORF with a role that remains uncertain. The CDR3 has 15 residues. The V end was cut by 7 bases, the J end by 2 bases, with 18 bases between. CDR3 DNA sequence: TGCGCCAGCACCCACGCGACGCCGAGGGCCTACGAGCAGTACTTC. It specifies CASTHATPRAYEQYF.

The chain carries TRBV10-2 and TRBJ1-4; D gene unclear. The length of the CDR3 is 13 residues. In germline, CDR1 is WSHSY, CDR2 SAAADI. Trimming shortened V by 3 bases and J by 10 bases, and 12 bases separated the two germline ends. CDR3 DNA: TGCGCCAGCAGTGACAGGAATGTCCGAAAACTGTTTTTT. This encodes CASSDRNVRKLFF.

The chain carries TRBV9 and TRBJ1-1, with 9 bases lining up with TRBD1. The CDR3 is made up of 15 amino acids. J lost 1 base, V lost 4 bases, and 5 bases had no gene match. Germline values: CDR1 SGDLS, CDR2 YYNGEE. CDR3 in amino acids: CASSSGTGRNTEAFF. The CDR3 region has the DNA TGTGCCAGCAGCTCCGGGACAGGGAGGAACACTGAAGCTTTCTTT. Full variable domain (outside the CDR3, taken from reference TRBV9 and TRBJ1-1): DSGVTQTPKHLITATGQRVTLRCSPRSGDLSVYWYQQSLDQGLQFLIQYYNGEERAKGNILERFSAQQFPDLHSELNLSSLELGDSALYFCASSSGTGRNTEAFFGQGTRLTVV.

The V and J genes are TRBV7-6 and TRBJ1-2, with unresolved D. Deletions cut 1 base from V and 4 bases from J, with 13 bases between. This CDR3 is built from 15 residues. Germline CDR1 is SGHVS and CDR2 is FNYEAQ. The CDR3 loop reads CASSLVAGSVYGYTF. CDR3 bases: TGTGCCAGCAGCTTAGTGGCAGGAAGTGTCTATGGCTACACCTTC.

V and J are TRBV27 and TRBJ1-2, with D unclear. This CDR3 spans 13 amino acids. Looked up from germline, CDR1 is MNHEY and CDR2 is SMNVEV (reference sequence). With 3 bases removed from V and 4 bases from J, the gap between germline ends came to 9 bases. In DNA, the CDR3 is TGTGCCAGCAGTTTGGCAAACAGCTATGGCTACACCTTC. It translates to CASSLANSYGYTF.

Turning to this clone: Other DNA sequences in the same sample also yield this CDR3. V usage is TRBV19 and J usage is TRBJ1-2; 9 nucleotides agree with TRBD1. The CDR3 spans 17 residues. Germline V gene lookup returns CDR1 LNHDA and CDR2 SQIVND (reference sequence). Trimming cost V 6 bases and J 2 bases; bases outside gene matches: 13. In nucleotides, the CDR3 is TGTGCCAGTAGCGTACCGGGACAGGGCGTCTCGAACTATGGCTACACCTTC. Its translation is CASSVPGQGVSNYGYTF.

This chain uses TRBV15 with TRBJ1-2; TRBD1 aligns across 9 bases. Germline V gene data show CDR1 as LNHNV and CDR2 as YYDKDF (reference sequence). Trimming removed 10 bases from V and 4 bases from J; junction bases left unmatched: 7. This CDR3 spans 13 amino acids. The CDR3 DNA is TGTGCCATCCGGGACAGGGCAGCCTATGGCTACACCTTC. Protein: CAIRDRAAYGYTF.

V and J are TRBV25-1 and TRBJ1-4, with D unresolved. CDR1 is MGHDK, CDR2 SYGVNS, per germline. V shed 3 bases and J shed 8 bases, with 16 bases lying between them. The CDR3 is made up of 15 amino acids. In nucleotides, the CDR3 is TGTGCCAGCAGTGAGGTGGCGGCGGGTAAGGAAAAACTGTTTTTT. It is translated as CASSEVAAGKEKLFF.

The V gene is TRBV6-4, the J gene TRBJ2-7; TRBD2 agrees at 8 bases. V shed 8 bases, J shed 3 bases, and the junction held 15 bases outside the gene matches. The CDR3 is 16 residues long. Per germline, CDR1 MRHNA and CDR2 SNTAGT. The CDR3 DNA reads TGTGCCAGCCAGACCATTTCCGGGACTAGAAACTACGAGCAGTACTTC. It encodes CASQTISGTRNYEQYF.

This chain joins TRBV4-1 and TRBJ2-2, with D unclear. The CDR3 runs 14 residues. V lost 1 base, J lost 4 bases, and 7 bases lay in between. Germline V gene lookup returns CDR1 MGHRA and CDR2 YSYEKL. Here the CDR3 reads CASSQGAVTGELFF. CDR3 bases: TGCGCCAGCAGCCAAGGGGCAGTCACCGGGGAGCTGTTTTTT.

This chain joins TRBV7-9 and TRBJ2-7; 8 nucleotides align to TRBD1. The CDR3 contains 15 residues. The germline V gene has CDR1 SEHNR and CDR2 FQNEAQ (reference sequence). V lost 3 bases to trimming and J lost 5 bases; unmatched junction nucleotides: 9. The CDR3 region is CASSFGGTGLHEQYF. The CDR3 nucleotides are TGTGCCAGCAGCTTTGGCGGGACAGGCTTACACGAGCAGTACTTC.

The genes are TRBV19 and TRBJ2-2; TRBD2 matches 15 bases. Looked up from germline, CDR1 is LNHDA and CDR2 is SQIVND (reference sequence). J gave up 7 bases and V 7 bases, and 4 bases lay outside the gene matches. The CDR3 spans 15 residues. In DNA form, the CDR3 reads TGTGCCAGTATTGGGACTAGCGGGAGGCACGGGGAGCTGTTTTTT. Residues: CASIGTSGRHGELFF.

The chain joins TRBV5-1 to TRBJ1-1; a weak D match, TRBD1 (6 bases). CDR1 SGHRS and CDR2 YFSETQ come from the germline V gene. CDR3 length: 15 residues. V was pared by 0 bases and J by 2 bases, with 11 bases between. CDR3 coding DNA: TGCGCCAGCAGCTTGGATGGGGGCAGAAACACTGAAGCTTTCTTT. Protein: CASSLDGGRNTEAFF.

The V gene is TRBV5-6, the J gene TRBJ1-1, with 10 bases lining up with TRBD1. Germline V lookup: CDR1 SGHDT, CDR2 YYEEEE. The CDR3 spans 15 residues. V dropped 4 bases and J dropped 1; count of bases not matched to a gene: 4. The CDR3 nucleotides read TGTGCCAGCAGCGCAGACAGGGGGCGGAACACTGAAGCTTTCTTT. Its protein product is CASSADRGRNTEAFF.

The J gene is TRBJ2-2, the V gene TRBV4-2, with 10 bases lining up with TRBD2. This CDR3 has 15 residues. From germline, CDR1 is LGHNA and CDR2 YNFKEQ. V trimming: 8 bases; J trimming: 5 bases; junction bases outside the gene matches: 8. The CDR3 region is CASGSSGGHTGELFF. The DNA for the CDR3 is TGTGCCAGCGGGTCTAGCGGGGGCCATACCGGGGAGCTGTTTTTT.

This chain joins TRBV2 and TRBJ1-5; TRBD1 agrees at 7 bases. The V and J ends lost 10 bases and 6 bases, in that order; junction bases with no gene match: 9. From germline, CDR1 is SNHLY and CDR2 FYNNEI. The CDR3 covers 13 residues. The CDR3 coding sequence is TGTGCCACCTGCCGGGACAGCGGTCAGCCCCAGCATTTT. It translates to CATCRDSGQPQHF.

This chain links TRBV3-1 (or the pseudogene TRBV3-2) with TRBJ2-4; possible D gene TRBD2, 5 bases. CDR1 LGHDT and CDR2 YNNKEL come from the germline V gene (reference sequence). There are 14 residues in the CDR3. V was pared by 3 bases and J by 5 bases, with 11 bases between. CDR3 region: CASSHSVRENIQYF. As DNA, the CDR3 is TGTGCCAGCAGCCACTCCGTGAGGGAAAACATTCAGTACTTC.

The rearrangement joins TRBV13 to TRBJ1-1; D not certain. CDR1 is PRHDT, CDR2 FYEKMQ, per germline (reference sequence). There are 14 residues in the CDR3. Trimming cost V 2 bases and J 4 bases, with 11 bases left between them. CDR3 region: CASSLLELGTEAFF. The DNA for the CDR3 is TGTGCCAGCAGCTTACTGGAATTGGGCACTGAAGCTTTCTTT.

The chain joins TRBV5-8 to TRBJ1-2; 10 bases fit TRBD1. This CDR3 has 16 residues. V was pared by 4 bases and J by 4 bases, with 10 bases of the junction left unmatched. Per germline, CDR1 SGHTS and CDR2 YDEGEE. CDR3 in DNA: TGTGCCAGCAGCCGATACGGGGGACAGGGGACCTATGGCTACACCTTC. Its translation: CASSRYGGQGTYGYTF.

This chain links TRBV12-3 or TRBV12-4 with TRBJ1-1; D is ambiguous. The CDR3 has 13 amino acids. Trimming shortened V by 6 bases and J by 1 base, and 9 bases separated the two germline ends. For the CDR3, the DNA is TGTGCCAGCAGCCTACTCCAGAACACTGAAGCTTTCTTT. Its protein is CASSLLQNTEAFF.

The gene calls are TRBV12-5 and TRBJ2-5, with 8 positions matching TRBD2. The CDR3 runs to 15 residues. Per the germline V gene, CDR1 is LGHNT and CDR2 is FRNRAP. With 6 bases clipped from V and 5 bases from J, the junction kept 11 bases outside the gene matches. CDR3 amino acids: CASGRVAGRVETQYF. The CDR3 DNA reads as TGTGCTAGTGGCCGTGTAGCGGGGAGGGTTGAGACCCAGTACTTC. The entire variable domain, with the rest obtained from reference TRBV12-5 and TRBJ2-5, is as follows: DARVTQTPRHKVTEMGQEVTMRCQPILGHNTVFWYRQTMMQGLELLAYFRNRAPLDDSGMPKDRFSAEMPDATLATLKIQPSEPRDSAVYFCASGRVAGRVETQYFGPGTRLLVL.

The CDR3 loop reads CASSLEQGSTEAFF. CDR3 DNA: TGCGCCAGCAGCTTGGAACAGGGGAGCACTGAAGCTTTCTTT. The rearrangement links TRBV5-1 to TRBJ1-1; 7 positions match TRBD1. The trim removed 0 bases at V and 4 bases at J, leaving 3 bases unmatched. CDR3 length: 14 amino acids. Germline V gives CDR1 SGHRS, CDR2 YFSETQ.

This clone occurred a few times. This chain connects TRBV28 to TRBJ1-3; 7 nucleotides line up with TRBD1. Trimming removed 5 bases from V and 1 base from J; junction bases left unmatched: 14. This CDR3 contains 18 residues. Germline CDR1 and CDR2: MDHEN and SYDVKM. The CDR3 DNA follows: TGTGCCAGCAGTCCCCAACCCGGGACAGCACCTTCTGGAAACACCATATATTTT. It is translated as CASSPQPGTAPSGNTIYF.

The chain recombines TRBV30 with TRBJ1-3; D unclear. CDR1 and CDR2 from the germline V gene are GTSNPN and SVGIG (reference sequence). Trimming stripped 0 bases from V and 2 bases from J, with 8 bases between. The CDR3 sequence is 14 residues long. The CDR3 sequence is CAWSVQLTGNTIYF. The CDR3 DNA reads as TGTGCCTGGAGTGTTCAGTTGACTGGAAACACCATATATTTT.

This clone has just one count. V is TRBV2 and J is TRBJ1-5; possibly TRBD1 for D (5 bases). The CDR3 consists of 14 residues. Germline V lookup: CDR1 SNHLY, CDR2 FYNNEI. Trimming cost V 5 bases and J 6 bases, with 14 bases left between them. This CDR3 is CASSPIQDGQPQHF. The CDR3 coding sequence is TGTGCCAGCAGTCCCATACAGGACGGTCAGCCCCAGCATTTT.

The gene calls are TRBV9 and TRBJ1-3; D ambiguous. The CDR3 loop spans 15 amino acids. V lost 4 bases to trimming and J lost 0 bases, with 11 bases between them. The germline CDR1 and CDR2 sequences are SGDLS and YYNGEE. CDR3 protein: CASSPQPSSGNTIYF. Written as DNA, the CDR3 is TGTGCCAGCAGCCCCCAACCGAGCTCTGGAAACACCATATATTTT.

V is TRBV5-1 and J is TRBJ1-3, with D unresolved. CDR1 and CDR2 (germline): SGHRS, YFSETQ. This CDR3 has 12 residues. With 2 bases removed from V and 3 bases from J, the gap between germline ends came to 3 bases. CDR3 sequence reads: CASSFGGNTIYF. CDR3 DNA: TGCGCCAGCAGCTTCGGTGGAAACACCATATATTTT. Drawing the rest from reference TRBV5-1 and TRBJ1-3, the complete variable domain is KAGVTQTPRYLIKTRGQQVTLSCSPISGHRSVSWYQQTPGQGLQFLFEYFSETQRNKGNFPGRFSGRQFSNSRSEMNVSTLELGDSALYLCASSFGGNTIYFGEGSWLTVV.

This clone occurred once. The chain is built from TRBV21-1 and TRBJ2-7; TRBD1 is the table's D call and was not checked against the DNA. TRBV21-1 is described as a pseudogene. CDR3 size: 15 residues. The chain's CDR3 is CASSKGQGAFYEQYF. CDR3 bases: TGTGCCAGCAGCAAAGGACAGGGGGCGTTCTACGAGCAGTACTTC.

CDR3 sequence (DNA): TGCGCCAGCAGCTTGAGAACAGGCACAGATACGCAGTATTTT. This sequence encodes CASSLRTGTDTQYF. The gene calls are TRBV5-1 and TRBJ2-3, with D uncertain. The CDR3 consists of 14 residues. Trimming removed 1 base at V and 1 base at J, with 7 bases between. The germline V gene encodes CDR1 SGHRS and CDR2 YFSETQ.